These 31 T cell receptor beta chains share one sample of origin, sequenced in a study of shared clonotypes between healthy human individuals. The naive CD8 population came from CD45RO-negative cells selected for CCR7, without terminally differentiated effector memory CD45RA+ cells. Data came from immunoSEQ multiplex PCR; TCRdb stores just in-frame clones and leaves some out. Among roughly 2.1 million clones, around 93% were seen once, and the ten largest hold around 1.7%. Sequenced input: naive CD8+ T cells from PBMCs. These receptors came from a man younger than 35 in good health. Some clones in this sample may be carry-over from other donors' samples.

The rearrangement joins TRBV15 to TRBJ2-7; D is uncertain. The CDR3 is 17 residues long. Trimming cost V 0 bases and J 0 bases, with 15 bases left between them. Germline CDR1 reads LNHNV; CDR2 reads YYDKDF (reference sequence). The CDR3 reads CATSRDNVDGYSYEQYF. The DNA for the CDR3 is TGTGCCACCAGCAGAGATAATGTAGACGGCTACTCCTACGAGCAGTACTTC.

The V and J genes are TRBV6-5 and TRBJ1-2; D is ambiguous. This CDR3 contains 13 residues. Germline CDR1 MNHEY, CDR2 SVGAGI. V lost 7 bases, J lost 0 bases, and 9 bases lay in between. The CDR3 here is CASIGRPNYGYTF. The CDR3 DNA follows: TGTGCCAGCATAGGCAGACCTAACTATGGCTACACCTTC.

The CDR3 DNA sequence: TGTGCCATCAGGAGACAGGAGAACACCGGGGAGCTGTTTTTT. Translated, it gives CAIRRQENTGELFF. The chain links TRBV10-3 to TRBJ2-2, with TRBD1 as a possible D gene (6 bases). The CDR3 is 14 residues long. Trimming removed 6 bases from V and 1 base from J, with 9 bases in between. Germline CDR1 ENHRY, CDR2 SYGVKD.

In DNA, the CDR3 is TGTGCCAGCAGCGCCAGGACTAGCGGGAGGTACGAGCAGTACTTC. Translated, it gives CASSARTSGRYEQYF. V gene TRBV7-8 combines with J gene TRBJ2-7; TRBD2 aligns across 14 bases. Germline trimming cut 5 bases from V and 4 bases from J; bases unmatched to any gene: 4. Germline CDR1 is SGHVS and CDR2 is FQNEAQ. The CDR3 has 15 amino acids.

V is TRBV2 and J is TRBJ2-3; D possibly uses TRBD1 or TRBD2 (5 bases each). The CDR3 totals 12 residues. Trimming cost V 7 bases and J 4 bases, with 9 bases left between them. Germline assignment: CDR1 SNHLY and CDR2 FYNNEI. The CDR3 loop is CASKGSADTQYF. DNA of the CDR3: TGTGCCAGCAAGGGGAGCGCAGATACGCAGTATTTT. Drawing the rest from reference TRBV2 and TRBJ2-3, the complete variable domain is EPEVTQTPSHQVTQMGQEVILRCVPISNHLYFYWYRQILGQKVEFLVSFYNNEISEKSEIFDDQFSVERPDGSNFTLKIRSTKLEDSAMYFCASKGSADTQYFGPGTRLTVL.

In its sample, this clone was seen once. Other DNA sequences within the sample encode an identical CDR3. The J gene is TRBJ2-7, the V gene TRBV28; TRBD2 matches at 8 bases. Losses at the gene ends were 5 bases for V and 0 bases for J; bases not matched to a gene: 0. Germline CDR1 reads MDHEN; CDR2 reads SYDVKM. This CDR3 spans 13 amino acids. The DNA for the CDR3 is TGTGCCAGCAGTCTAGCGGGCTCCTACGAGCAGTACTTC. It encodes CASSLAGSYEQYF.

The rearrangement joins TRBV9 to TRBJ1-2, with 8 positions matching TRBD1. The CDR3 is 15 residues long. Germline loops: CDR1 SGDLS, CDR2 YYNGEE. J was trimmed by 4 bases and V by 3 bases; bases with no gene match: 8. DNA for the CDR3: TGTGCCAGCAGCGCTTCCGGGACAGGAACCTATGGCTACACCTTC. It translates to CASSASGTGTYGYTF.

The chain links TRBV6-5 to TRBJ2-5; 7 bases match TRBD1. The V gene end was trimmed by 6 bases and the J gene end by 5 bases; junction bases not matched to a gene: 12. The CDR3 consists of 15 residues. Per the germline V gene, CDR1 is MNHEY and CDR2 is SVGAGI. In DNA, the CDR3 is TGTGCCAGCAGAAACGACAGGGCGTCTTGGGAGACCCAGTACTTC. This codes for CASRNDRASWETQYF.

This chain uses TRBV7-6 with TRBJ2-3; 7 nucleotides match TRBD2. CDR1 is SGHVS, CDR2 FNYEAQ, per germline. The CDR3 sequence is 17 residues long. Germline trimming cut 5 bases from V and 0 bases from J; bases unmatched to any gene: 11. This CDR3 reads CASSNDPAGYSTDTQYF. CDR3 coding DNA: TGTGCCAGCAGCAACGACCCAGCGGGATACAGCACAGATACGCAGTATTTT.

The chain carries TRBV27 and TRBJ2-4; 7 positions match TRBD1. CDR3 length: 15 residues. Germline V gene sequence: CDR1 MNHEY, CDR2 SMNVEV (reference sequence). V trimming: 6 bases; J trimming: 4 bases; junction bases outside the gene matches: 9. The CDR3 DNA sequence: TGTGCCAGCAGCCAGACCGGGACAGCTAAAAACATTCAGTACTTC. This codes for CASSQTGTAKNIQYF.

The chain recombines TRBV28 with TRBJ1-2, with 9 bases lining up with TRBD1. The CDR3 covers 15 residues. The germline V gene encodes CDR1 MDHEN and CDR2 SYDVKM. Germline trimming cut 7 bases from V and 5 bases from J; bases unmatched to any gene: 11. For the CDR3, the DNA is TGTGCCAGCACTCCCCAAGGGACAGGGCTTTATGGCTACACCTTC. It yields the protein CASTPQGTGLYGYTF.

V usage is TRBV10-2 and J usage is TRBJ2-1; a possible D gene is TRBD2 (6 bases). Germline V CDR1 and CDR2: WSHSY, SAAADI. With 2 bases removed from V and 10 bases from J, the gap between germline ends came to 18 bases. There are 15 residues in the CDR3. CDR3 DNA: TGCGCCAGCAGTGAGGGTTGGGACTCCCGGGGGGAGCAGTTCTTC. It translates to CASSEGWDSRGEQFF.

The V call is TRBV5-6, the J call TRBJ1-6; TRBD1 is a possible D gene (5 bases). Germline V gene sequence: CDR1 SGHDT, CDR2 YYEEEE. V was cut by 4 bases and J by 10 bases, with 18 bases left in between. There are 15 residues in the CDR3. The CDR3 protein is CASSAHRDVESPLHF. The CDR3 DNA is TGTGCCAGCAGCGCACACCGGGACGTTGAATCACCCCTCCACTTT.

V gene TRBV6-4 combines with J gene TRBJ2-3; TRBD1 agrees at 8 bases. The V gene end was trimmed by 3 bases and the J gene end by 3 bases; junction bases not matched to a gene: 5. The length of the CDR3 is 15 residues. CDR1 is MRHNA and CDR2 is SNTAGT in the germline V gene. The CDR3 region has the DNA TGTGCCAGCAGTGAACAGGACAGGGTTACAGATACGCAGTATTTT. Its protein product is CASSEQDRVTDTQYF.

This sequence joins TRBV29-1 and TRBJ1-2; 7 nucleotides line up with TRBD1. Germline assignment: CDR1 SQVTM and CDR2 ANQGSEA. Losses at the gene ends were 5 bases for V and 2 bases for J; bases not matched to a gene: 5. The CDR3 is made up of 13 amino acids. In DNA form, the CDR3 reads TGCAGCGTTCTCCGGGACAGAAACTATGGCTACACCTTC. Translated: CSVLRDRNYGYTF.

The rearrangement links TRBV7-5 to TRBJ2-1; the table calls TRBD2, which could not be checked here. TRBV7-5 is tagged as a pseudogene. This CDR3 region has 15 residues. This chain's CDR3 is CARSIRLAPYNEQFF. CDR3 nucleotides: TGTGCCAGAAGCATACGACTAGCACCTTACAATGAGCAGTTCTTC.

V gene TRBV6-5 combines with J gene TRBJ2-1; D may be TRBD1 or TRBD2 (7 bases each). The CDR3 is made up of 14 amino acids. Germline CDR1 reads MNHEY; CDR2 reads SVGAGI. The V end lost 6 bases, the J end lost 8 bases, and 17 bases lay between the germline ends. The CDR3, as DNA: TGTGCCAGCAGCCTCAGGGGGGGAGTGCATGAGCAGTTCTTC. Translating gives CASSLRGGVHEQFF.

The chain links TRBV7-3 to TRBJ2-5; 7 bases agree with TRBD2. V shed 0 bases, J shed 1 base, and the junction held 2 bases outside the gene matches. CDR1 and CDR2 from the germline V gene are SGHTA and FQGTGA. There are 15 residues in the CDR3. The DNA of the CDR3 is TGTGCCAGCAGCTTAACGGGGGGGATCCAAGAGACCCAGTACTTC. It encodes CASSLTGGIQETQYF.

The chain uses TRBV11-2 and TRBJ2-1; D not certain. Germline V gives CDR1 SGHAT, CDR2 FQNNGV. The CDR3 runs 15 residues. Trimming shortened V by 1 base and J by 2 bases, and 9 bases separated the two germline ends. The CDR3 DNA is TGTGCCAGCAGCTTAGGCGTTCTTCCCTACAATGAGCAGTTCTTC. Its translation: CASSLGVLPYNEQFF.

This chain uses TRBV4-3 with TRBJ2-3, with D uncertain. The germline V and J ends were trimmed by 4 bases and 5 bases, with 10 bases remaining between them. Germline V gene data show CDR1 as LGHNA and CDR2 as YSLEER. The CDR3 runs to 13 residues. CDR3 residues: CASSPILEDTQYF. In DNA, the CDR3 is TGCGCCAGCAGCCCGATCCTAGAAGATACGCAGTATTTT.

This rearrangement joins TRBV7-6 to TRBJ2-7, with 11 nucleotides matching TRBD1. CDR3 size: 15 residues. The J segment lost 3 bases and the V segment lost 6 bases, leaving 7 bases of the junction unmatched. The V gene's germline CDR1 is SGHVS and CDR2 FNYEAQ. This CDR3 reads CASSIRTGGNYEQYF. The CDR3 nucleotides read TGTGCCAGCAGTATAAGGACAGGGGGCAACTACGAGCAGTACTTC.

The rearrangement joins TRBV29-1 to TRBJ2-3, with TRBD1 identical over 10 bases. V shed 2 bases and J 0 bases; nucleotides not matched to a gene: 2. Germline V lookup: CDR1 SQVTM, CDR2 ANQGSEA. The CDR3 consists of 15 residues. CDR3 nucleotides: TGCAGCGTTGAACGGACAGGGGGTAGCACAGATACGCAGTATTTT. It encodes CSVERTGGSTDTQYF.

V usage is TRBV5-5 and J usage is TRBJ2-7; the match to TRBD1 covers 7 bases. Per germline, CDR1 SGHKS and CDR2 YYEKEE (reference sequence). This CDR3 has 14 amino acids. V gave up 3 bases and J gave up 2 bases; unmatched junction bases: 5. The DNA of the CDR3 is TGTGCCAGCAGCTCCCGGGACAGAGCCTACGAGCAGTACTTC. This codes for CASSSRDRAYEQYF.

As concerns this clone: At the DNA level, this CDR3 is encoded by other sequences in the same sample as well. This chain uses TRBV19 with TRBJ2-3; TRBD2 matches 12 bases. The V segment lost 3 bases and the J segment 6 bases; nucleotides outside the gene matches: 4. The germline CDR1 and CDR2 sequences are LNHDA and SQIVND (reference sequence). This CDR3 region has 15 residues. The CDR3 sequence is CASSIGLAGTDTQYF. CDR3 bases: TGTGCCAGTAGTATCGGACTAGCGGGGACCGATACGCAGTATTTT.

The rearrangement links TRBV30 to TRBJ2-5, with TRBD2 matching over 12 bases. CDR1 is GTSNPN, CDR2 SVGIG, per germline (reference sequence). This CDR3 region has 16 residues. The ends lost 3 bases at V and 3 bases at J; junction bases unmatched: 8. The CDR3 here is CAWSPGTSGSEETQYF. The CDR3 DNA reads as TGTGCCTGGAGCCCAGGGACTAGCGGGTCCGAAGAGACCCAGTACTTC.

This chain joins TRBV6-5 and TRBJ1-5, with D hard to call. The CDR3 totals 14 residues. Germline-derived CDR1 and CDR2 are MNHEY and SVGAGI. Trimming stripped 4 bases from V and 0 bases from J, with 7 bases between. CDR3 nucleotides: TGTGCCAGCAGTTTGGGGTATAGCAATCAGCCCCAGCATTTT. Protein sequence: CASSLGYSNQPQHF.

The genes are TRBV9 and TRBJ1-3; TRBD1 agrees at 9 bases. The CDR3 totals 15 residues. The ends lost 3 bases at V and 4 bases at J; junction bases unmatched: 5. Looked up from germline, CDR1 is SGDLS and CDR2 is YYNGEE. The CDR3 bases are TGTGCCAGCAGCGCTGGGACAGGGACAGGAAACACCATATATTTT. It encodes CASSAGTGTGNTIYF.

The gene calls are TRBV28 and TRBJ2-3, with a tentative D call TRBD1 (6 bases). Trimming left V 5 bases short and J 7 bases short, with 13 bases between. The CDR3 contains 13 residues. Per the germline V gene, CDR1 is MDHEN and CDR2 is SYDVKM. For the CDR3, the DNA is TGTGCCAGCAGTGCATACAGGGCAAATACGCAGTATTTT. Translation gives CASSAYRANTQYF.

The V gene is TRBV28, the J gene TRBJ2-1; TRBD2 matches at 10 bases. V gave up 2 bases and J gave up 2 bases; unmatched junction bases: 3. Germline-derived CDR1 and CDR2 are MDHEN and SYDVKM. There are 16 residues in the CDR3. Here the CDR3 DNA reads TGTGCCAGCAGTTTAACGGGACTAGCGACCTACAATGAGCAGTTCTTC. Translated: CASSLTGLATYNEQFF.

This rearrangement joins TRBV27 to TRBJ1-1, with D hard to call. CDR3 length equals 13 residues. Germline-derived CDR1 and CDR2 are MNHEY and SMNVEV (reference sequence). Trimming removed 7 bases at V and 4 bases at J, with 13 bases between. The CDR3 spells CASNPFGSTEAFF. CDR3 sequence (DNA): TGTGCCAGCAACCCGTTCGGCAGCACTGAAGCTTTCTTT.

The CDR3 sequence: CASSLTRRDEYNEQFF. The CDR3 nucleotides read TGTGCCAGCAGCTTAACTCGGCGGGACGAATACAATGAGCAGTTCTTC. The chain couples TRBV7-3 to TRBJ2-1; tentatively, D is TRBD2 (6 bases). The V gene's germline CDR1 is SGHTA and CDR2 FQGTGA. This CDR3 is built from 16 residues. Trimming removed 0 bases at V and 4 bases at J, with 13 bases between.